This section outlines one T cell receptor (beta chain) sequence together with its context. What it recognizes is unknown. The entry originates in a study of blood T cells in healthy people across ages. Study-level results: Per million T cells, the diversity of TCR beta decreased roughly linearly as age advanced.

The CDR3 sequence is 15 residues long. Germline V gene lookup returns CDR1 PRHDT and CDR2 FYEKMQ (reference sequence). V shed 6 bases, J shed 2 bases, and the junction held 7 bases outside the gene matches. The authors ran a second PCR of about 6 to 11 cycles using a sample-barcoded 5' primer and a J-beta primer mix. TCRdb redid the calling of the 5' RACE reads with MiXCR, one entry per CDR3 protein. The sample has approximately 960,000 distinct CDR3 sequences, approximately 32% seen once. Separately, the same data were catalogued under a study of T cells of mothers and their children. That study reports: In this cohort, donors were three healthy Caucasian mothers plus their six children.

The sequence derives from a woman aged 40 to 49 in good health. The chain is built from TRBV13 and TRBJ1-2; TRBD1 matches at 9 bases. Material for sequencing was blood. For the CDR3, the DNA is TGTGCCAGCAGGTCTAAGGGACAGGGAAACTATGGCTACACCTTC. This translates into CASRSKGQGNYGYTF.